The TCR beta chain described here comes from a study of shared clonotypes between healthy human individuals. General study points: Some clonotypes were shared by all four sorted-subset donors, while others were not shared. The non-shared ones had lower generation probabilities than the shared ones.

Donors were healthy HIV-negative adults without recent acute infections or vaccinations. V dropped 4 bases and J dropped 1 base, with 10 bases sitting between them. Looked up from germline, CDR1 is SGHVS and CDR2 is FQNEAQ. This CDR3 is built from 14 residues. TCRdb's table, derived via immunoSEQ multiplex PCR, lists solely in-frame clones and lacks some. Of 2,100,000 or so clones in the sample, approximately 96% were seen once. Concerning this clone: Its antigen is not identified.

The sample was naive CD4+ T cells sorted from blood. Indicated subset: CD45RA+ positively selected. V and J are TRBV7-8 and TRBJ1-1, with D unclear. The TCR originated in a man between 18 and 35 years old in good health. In nucleotides, the CDR3 is TGTGCCAGCAGCTCTAACACACGGAACACTGAAGCTTTCTTT. This sequence encodes CASSSNTRNTEAFF.